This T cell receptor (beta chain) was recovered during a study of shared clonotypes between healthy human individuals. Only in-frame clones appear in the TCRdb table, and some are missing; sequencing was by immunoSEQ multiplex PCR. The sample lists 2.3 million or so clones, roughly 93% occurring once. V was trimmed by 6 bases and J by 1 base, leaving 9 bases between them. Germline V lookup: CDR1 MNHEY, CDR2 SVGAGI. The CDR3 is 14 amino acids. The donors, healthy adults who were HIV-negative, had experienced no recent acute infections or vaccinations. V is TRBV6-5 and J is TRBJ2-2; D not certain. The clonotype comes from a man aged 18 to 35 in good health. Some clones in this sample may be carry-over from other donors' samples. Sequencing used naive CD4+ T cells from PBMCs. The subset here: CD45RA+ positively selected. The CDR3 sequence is CASRAPGNTGELFF. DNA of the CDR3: TGTGCCAGCAGGGCCCCAGGGAACACCGGGGAGCTGTTTTTT.